These 7 T cell receptor beta chains share one sample of origin, sequenced in a study of T cell responses to AZD1222 COVID-19 vaccine. The data were produced by immunoSEQ multiplex PCR, yet TCRdb's version contains in-frame clones alone and is incomplete. The listing contains some 150,000 clones. The source material was peripheral blood. Receptors were obtained from an adult in good health.

The chain couples TRBV28 to TRBJ1-3; 12 bases are shared with TRBD1. The CDR3 totals 17 residues. Germline loops: CDR1 MDHEN, CDR2 SYDVKM. V trimming: 8 bases; J trimming: 1 base; junction bases outside the gene matches: 9. The CDR3 nucleotides are TGTGCCAGCTCCGGGACAGGGGGCCTCCGATCTGGAAACACCATATATTTT. This codes for CASSGTGGLRSGNTIYF.

This chain connects TRBV5-1 to TRBJ2-1, with TRBD2 matching 13 bases. Trimming took 2 bases from V and 9 from J; bases not matched to a gene: 8. Looked up from germline, CDR1 is SGHRS and CDR2 is YFSETQ. This CDR3 comprises 16 residues. CDR3 sequence: CASSLVLAGGRGEQFF. The CDR3 DNA sequence: TGCGCCAGCAGCTTAGTACTAGCGGGGGGGAGAGGTGAGCAGTTCTTC.

The chain recombines TRBV29-1 with TRBJ1-2; D not resolved. Trimming removed 1 base from V and 4 bases from J, with 16 bases in between. The CDR3 runs 15 residues. Germline CDR1 SQVTM, CDR2 ANQGSEA. This CDR3 reads CSVEGAPREVYGYTF. DNA of the CDR3: TGCAGCGTTGAAGGGGCCCCTCGGGAAGTCTATGGCTACACCTTC.

The chain recombines TRBV7-6 with TRBJ2-7; possibly TRBD1 for D (6 bases). Per germline, CDR1 SGHVS and CDR2 FNYEAQ. V dropped 5 bases and J dropped 4 bases, with 12 bases sitting between them. The CDR3 consists of 13 residues. The DNA for the CDR3 is TGTGCCAGCAGCCAGGGGCCTTTTTACGAGCAGTACTTC. This gives the protein CASSQGPFYEQYF. Combining the CDR3 with reference TRBV7-6 and TRBJ2-7 gives the whole variable domain GAGVSQSPRYKVTKRGQDVALRCDPISGHVSLYWYRQALGQGPEFLTYFNYEAQQDKSGLPNDRFSAERPEGSISTLTIQRTEQRDSAMYRCASSQGPFYEQYFGPGTRLTVT.

This rearrangement joins TRBV25-1 to TRBJ1-3; D is uncertain. Germline loops: CDR1 MGHDK, CDR2 SYGVNS. Trimming removed 10 bases at V and 2 bases at J, with 9 bases between. This CDR3 has 12 residues. Written as DNA, the CDR3 is TGTGCCACCGGGTCGACTGGAAACACCATATATTTT. This encodes CATGSTGNTIYF.

The chain employs TRBV6-2 or TRBV6-3 and TRBJ1-3; a possible D gene is TRBD1 (5 bases). The V end was cut by 6 bases, the J end by 3 bases, with 15 bases between. The CDR3 totals 15 residues. Germline V gene lookup returns CDR1 MNHEY and CDR2 SVGEGT. The CDR3, as DNA: TGTGCCAGCAGCACATCGAGGGGCTTTGGAAACACCATATATTTT. This codes for CASSTSRGFGNTIYF.

The CDR3 sequence is CAWGPPSGGWGEQFF. CDR3 bases: TGTGCCTGGGGGCCCCCTAGCGGGGGGTGGGGTGAGCAGTTCTTC. The genes are TRBV30 and TRBJ2-1, with TRBD2 matching over 11 bases. CDR3 length: 15 residues. With 5 bases clipped from V and 9 bases from J, the junction kept 12 bases outside the gene matches. The germline CDR1 and CDR2 sequences are GTSNPN and SVGIG (reference sequence).